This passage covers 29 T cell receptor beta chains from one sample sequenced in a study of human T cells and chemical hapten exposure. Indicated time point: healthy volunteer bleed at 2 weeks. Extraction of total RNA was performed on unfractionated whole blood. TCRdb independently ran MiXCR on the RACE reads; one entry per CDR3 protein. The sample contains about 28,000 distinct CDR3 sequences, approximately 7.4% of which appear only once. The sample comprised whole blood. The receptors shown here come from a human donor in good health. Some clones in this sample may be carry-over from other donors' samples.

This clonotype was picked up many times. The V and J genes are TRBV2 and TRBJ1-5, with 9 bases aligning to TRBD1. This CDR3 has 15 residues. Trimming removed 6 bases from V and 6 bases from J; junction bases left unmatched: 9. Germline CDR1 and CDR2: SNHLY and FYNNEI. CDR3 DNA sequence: TGTGCCAGCAGAGCCGACAGGGGGTCCGGTCAGCCCCAGCATTTT. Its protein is CASRADRGSGQPQHF.

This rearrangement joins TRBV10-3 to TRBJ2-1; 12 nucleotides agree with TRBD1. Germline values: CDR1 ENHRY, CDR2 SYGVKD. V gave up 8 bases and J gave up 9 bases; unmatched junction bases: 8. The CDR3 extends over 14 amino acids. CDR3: CAISGQGARGEQFF. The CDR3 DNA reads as TGTGCCATCTCGGGACAGGGGGCTAGAGGTGAGCAGTTCTTC.

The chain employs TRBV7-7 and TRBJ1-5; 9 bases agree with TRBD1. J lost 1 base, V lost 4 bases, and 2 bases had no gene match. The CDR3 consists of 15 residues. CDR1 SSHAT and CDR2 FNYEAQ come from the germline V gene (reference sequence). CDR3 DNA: TGTGCCAGCAGCTCGACAGGGGGGAGCAATCAGCCCCAGCATTTT. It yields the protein CASSSTGGSNQPQHF.

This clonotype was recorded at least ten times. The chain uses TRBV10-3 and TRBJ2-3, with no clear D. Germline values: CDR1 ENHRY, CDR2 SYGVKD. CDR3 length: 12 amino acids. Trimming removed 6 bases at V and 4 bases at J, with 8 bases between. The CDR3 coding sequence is TGTGCCATCAGGGGCCCGGCAGATACGCAGTATTTT. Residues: CAIRGPADTQYF.

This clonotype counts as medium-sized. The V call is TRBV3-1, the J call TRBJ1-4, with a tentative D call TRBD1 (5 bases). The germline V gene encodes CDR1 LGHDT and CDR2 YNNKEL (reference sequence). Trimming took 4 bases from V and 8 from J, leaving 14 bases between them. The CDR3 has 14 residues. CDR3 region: CASSPPSRAEKLFF. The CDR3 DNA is TGTGCCAGCAGCCCCCCCTCCAGGGCCGAAAAACTGTTTTTT.

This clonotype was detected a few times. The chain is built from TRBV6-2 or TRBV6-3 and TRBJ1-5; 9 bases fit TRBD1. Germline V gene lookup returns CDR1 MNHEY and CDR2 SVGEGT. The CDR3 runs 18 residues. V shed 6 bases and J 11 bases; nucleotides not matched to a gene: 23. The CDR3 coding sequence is TGTGCCAGCAGCCTCCGCGGGACAGGGTACAAGTCTTCCGGGGCCCAGCATTTT. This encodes CASSLRGTGYKSSGAQHF.

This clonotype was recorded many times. This CDR3 is CASTSRDSRGVNQPQHF. CDR3 sequence (DNA): TGTGCCAGCACCTCCCGGGACAGTCGAGGAGTCAATCAGCCCCAGCATTTT. The rearrangement uses TRBV6-2 or TRBV6-3 and TRBJ1-5, with 7 positions matching TRBD1. Germline values: CDR1 MNHEY, CDR2 SVGEGT. After removal of 7 bases from V and 3 bases from J, the junction contained 15 bases not matched to a gene. The CDR3 is 17 amino acids.

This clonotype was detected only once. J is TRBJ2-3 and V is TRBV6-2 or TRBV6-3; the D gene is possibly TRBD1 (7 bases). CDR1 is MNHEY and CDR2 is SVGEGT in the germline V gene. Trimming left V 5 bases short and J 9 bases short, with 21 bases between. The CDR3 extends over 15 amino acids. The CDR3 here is CASSTPRQGRGTQYF. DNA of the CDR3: TGTGCCAGCAGTACGCCGAGACAGGGCCGGGGGACGCAGTATTTT.

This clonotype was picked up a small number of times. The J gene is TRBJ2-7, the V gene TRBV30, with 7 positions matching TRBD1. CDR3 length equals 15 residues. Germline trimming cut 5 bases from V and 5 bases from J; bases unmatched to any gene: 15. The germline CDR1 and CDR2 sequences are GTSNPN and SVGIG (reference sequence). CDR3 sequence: CAWAPGTVPVHEQYF. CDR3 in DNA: TGTGCCTGGGCCCCTGGGACAGTGCCCGTGCACGAGCAGTACTTC.

The CDR3 spells CASSGEVAEAFF. CDR3 nucleotide sequence: TGTGCCAGCAGTGGAGAGGTCGCTGAAGCTTTCTTT. The V and J genes are TRBV2 and TRBJ1-1; D unresolved. The V and J ends lost 4 bases and 6 bases respectively, with 9 bases between them. Germline V gene sequence: CDR1 SNHLY, CDR2 FYNNEI. The CDR3 spans 12 residues.

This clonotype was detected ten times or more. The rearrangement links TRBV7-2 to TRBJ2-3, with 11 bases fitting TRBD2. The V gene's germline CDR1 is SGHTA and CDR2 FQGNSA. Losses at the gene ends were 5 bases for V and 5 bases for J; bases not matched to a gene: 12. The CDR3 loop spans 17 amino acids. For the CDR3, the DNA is TGTGCCAGCAGCACTAAGGCTAGCGGGGGGAGGGGAGATACGCAGTATTTT. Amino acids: CASSTKASGGRGDTQYF.

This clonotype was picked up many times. The CDR3 DNA reads TGTGCCAGCAGGGGGTACAGGGGGGAACAGCCCCAGCATTTT. This translates into CASRGYRGEQPQHF. The gene calls are TRBV28 and TRBJ1-5; 8 positions agree with TRBD1. V was clipped by 6 bases and J by 7 bases; unmatched bases: 8. CDR3 length: 14 residues. Germline assignment: CDR1 MDHEN and CDR2 SYDVKM.

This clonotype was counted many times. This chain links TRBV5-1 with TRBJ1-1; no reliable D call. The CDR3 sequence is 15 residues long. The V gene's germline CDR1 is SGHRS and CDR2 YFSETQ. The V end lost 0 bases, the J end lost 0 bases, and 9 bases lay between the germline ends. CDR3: CASSLESVMNTEAFF. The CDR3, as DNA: TGCGCCAGCAGCTTGGAATCAGTTATGAACACTGAAGCTTTCTTT. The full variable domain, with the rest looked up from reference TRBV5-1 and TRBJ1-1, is KAGVTQTPRYLIKTRGQQVTLSCSPISGHRSVSWYQQTPGQGLQFLFEYFSETQRNKGNFPGRFSGRQFSNSRSEMNVSTLELGDSALYLCASSLESVMNTEAFFGQGTRLTVV.

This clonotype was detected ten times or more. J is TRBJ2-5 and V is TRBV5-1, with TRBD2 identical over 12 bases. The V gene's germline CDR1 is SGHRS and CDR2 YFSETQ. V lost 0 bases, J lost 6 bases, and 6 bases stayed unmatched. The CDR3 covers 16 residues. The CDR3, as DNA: TGCGCCAGCAGCTTGGCCGGACTAGCGGGGTTACAGACCCAGTACTTC. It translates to CASSLAGLAGLQTQYF.

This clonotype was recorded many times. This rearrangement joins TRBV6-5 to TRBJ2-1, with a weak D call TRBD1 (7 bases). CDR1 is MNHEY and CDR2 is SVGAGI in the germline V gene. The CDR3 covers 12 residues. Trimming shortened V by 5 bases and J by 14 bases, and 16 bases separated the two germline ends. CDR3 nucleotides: TGTGCCAGCAGTCCTTCAGGGGGGTCGGAGTTCTTC. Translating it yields CASSPSGGSEFF.

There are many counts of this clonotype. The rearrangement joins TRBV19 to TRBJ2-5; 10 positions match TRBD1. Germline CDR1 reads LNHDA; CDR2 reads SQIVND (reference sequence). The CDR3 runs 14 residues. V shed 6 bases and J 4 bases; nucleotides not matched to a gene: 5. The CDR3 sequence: CASRRTGGTETQYF. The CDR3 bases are TGTGCCAGTAGACGGACAGGGGGGACAGAGACCCAGTACTTC.

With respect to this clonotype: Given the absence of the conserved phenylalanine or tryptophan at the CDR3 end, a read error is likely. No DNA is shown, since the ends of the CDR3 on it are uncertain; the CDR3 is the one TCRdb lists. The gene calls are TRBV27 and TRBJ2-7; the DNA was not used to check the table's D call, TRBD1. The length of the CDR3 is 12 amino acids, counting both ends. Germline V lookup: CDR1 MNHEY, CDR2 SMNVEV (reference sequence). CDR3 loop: CASRTRGRVRSL.

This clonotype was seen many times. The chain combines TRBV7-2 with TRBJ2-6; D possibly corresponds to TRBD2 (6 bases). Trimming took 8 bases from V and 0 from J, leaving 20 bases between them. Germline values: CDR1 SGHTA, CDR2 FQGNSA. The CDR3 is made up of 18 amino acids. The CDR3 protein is CASPARVLEGSGANVLTF. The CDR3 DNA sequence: TGTGCCAGCCCCGCCCGGGTTCTGGAGGGCTCTGGGGCCAACGTCCTGACTTTC.

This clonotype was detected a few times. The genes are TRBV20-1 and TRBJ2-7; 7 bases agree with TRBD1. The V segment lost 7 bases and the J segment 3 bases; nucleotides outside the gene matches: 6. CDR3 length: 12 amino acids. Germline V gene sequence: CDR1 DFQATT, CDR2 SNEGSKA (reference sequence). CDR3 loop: CSGGRTGYEQYF. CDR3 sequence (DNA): TGCAGTGGAGGCCGGACAGGCTACGAGCAGTACTTC.

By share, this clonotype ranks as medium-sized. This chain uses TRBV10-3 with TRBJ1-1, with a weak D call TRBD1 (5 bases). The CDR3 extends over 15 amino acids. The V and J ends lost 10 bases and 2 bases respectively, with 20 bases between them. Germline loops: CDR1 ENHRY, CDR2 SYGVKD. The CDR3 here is CASARGDSRNTEAFF. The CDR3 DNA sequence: TGTGCCAGCGCGAGGGGCGACAGTCGAAACACTGAAGCTTTCTTT.

CDR3 sequence reads: CATSRTYSLRSGNTIYF. The CDR3 nucleotides read TGTGCCACCAGCAGAACGTACAGCTTACGCTCTGGAAACACCATATATTTT. The rearrangement links TRBV15 to TRBJ1-3; D unclear. The CDR3 sequence is 17 residues long. CDR1 is LNHNV and CDR2 is YYDKDF in the germline V gene (reference sequence). Trimming pared 2 bases from V and 0 bases from J, leaving 14 bases between.

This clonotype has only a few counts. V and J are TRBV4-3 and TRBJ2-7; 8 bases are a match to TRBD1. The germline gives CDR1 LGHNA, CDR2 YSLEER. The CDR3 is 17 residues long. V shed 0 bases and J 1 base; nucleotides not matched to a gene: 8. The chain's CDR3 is CASSQDLSHRGSYEQYF. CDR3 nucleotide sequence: TGCGCCAGCAGCCAAGATCTGTCGCACAGGGGGTCCTACGAGCAGTACTTC.

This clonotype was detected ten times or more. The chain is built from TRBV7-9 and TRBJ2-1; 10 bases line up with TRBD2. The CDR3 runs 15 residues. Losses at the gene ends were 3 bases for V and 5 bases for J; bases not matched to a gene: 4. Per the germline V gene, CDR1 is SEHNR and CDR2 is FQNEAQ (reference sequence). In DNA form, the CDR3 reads TGTGCCAGCAGCTTCGAGCGGGGGGGGAACAATGAGCAGTTCTTC. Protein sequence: CASSFERGGNNEQFF.

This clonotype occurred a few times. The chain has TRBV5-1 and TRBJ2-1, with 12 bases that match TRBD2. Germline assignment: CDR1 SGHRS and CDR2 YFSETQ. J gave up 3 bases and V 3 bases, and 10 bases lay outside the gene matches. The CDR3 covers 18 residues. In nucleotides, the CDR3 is TGCGCCAGCAGCTCCGGACTAGCGGGGATCCGGGACTACAATGAGCAGTTCTTC. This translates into CASSSGLAGIRDYNEQFF. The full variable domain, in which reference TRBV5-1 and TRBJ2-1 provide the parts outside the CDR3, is KAGVTQTPRYLIKTRGQQVTLSCSPISGHRSVSWYQQTPGQGLQFLFEYFSETQRNKGNFPGRFSGRQFSNSRSEMNVSTLELGDSALYLCASSSGLAGIRDYNEQFFGPGTRLTVL.

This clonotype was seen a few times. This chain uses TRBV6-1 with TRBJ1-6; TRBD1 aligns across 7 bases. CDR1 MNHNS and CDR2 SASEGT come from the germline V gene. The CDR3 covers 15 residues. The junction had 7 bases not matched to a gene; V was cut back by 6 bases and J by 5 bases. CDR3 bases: TGTGCCAGCAGCGACAACAGGGGTAATAATTCACCCCTCCACTTT. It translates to CASSDNRGNNSPLHF.

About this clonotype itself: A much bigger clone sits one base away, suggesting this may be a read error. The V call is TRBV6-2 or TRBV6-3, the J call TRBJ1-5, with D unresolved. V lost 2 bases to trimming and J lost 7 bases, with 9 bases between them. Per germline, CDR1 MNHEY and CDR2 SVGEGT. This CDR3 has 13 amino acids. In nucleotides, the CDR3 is TGTGCCAGCAGTTACGTCTCGAAGCAGCCCCAGCATTTT. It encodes CASSYVSKQPQHF.

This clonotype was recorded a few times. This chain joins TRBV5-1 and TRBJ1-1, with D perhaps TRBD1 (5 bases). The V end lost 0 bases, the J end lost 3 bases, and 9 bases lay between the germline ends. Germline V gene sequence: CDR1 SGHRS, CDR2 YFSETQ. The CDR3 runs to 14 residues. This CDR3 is CASSLDGGYTEAFF. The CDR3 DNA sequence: TGCGCCAGCAGCTTGGATGGGGGGTACACTGAAGCTTTCTTT.

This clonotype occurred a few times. The CDR3 is CASSIGTRSGTQYF. In DNA, the CDR3 is TGTGCCAGCAGTATCGGGACTAGGTCAGGTACGCAGTATTTT. The chain couples TRBV28 to TRBJ2-3; 8 bases map to TRBD2. V trimming: 5 bases; J trimming: 8 bases; junction bases outside the gene matches: 9. The V gene's germline CDR1 is MDHEN and CDR2 SYDVKM. This CDR3 spans 14 amino acids. The whole variable domain, remainder taken from reference TRBV28 and TRBJ2-3, is DVKVTQSSRYLVKRTGEKVFLECVQDMDHENMFWYRQDPGLGLRLIYFSYDVKMKEKGDIPEGYSVSREKKERFSLILESASTNQTSMYLCASSIGTRSGTQYFGPGTRLTVL.

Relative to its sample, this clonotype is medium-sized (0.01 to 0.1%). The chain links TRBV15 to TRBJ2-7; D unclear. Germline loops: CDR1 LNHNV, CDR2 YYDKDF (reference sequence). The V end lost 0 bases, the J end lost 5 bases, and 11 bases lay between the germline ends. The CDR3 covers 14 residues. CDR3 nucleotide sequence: TGTGCCACCAGCAGAGATGAGGATGTCCACGAGCAGTACTTC. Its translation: CATSRDEDVHEQYF.